This T cell receptor (beta chain) originates from a study of PD-1 blockade in classical Hodgkin lymphoma. As to this clone: The antigen is undetermined.

All trial patients relapsed after autologous stem cell transplantation. Profiling relied on immunoSEQ multiplex PCR, and the TCRdb table lists in-frame clones only, not all of them. The top ten clones hold around a third of a sample with roughly 32,000 clones, roughly four fifths of them seen once. The study's findings and limits: Complete responders' diversity at baseline resembled that of newly diagnosed patients.

This CDR3 region has 13 residues. Per the germline V gene, CDR1 is SNHLY and CDR2 is FYNNEI. Trimming took off 6 bases at V and 8 bases at J, with 16 bases between the two ends. The TCR sequence derives from a human donor with classical Hodgkin lymphoma. This chain joins TRBV2 and TRBJ1-2, with D perhaps TRBD1 (5 bases). The source material was peripheral blood mononuclear cells (PBMCs), sampled at baseline. The DNA of the CDR3 is TGTGCCAGCAGCCCCCCGGTGGGGCGAGGCTACACCTTC. This codes for CASSPPVGRGYTF.